These 12 T cell receptor beta chains originate from one sample sequenced in a study of cytomegalovirus exposure and HLA in healthy donors. The study ran its PCR with 60 Vbeta and 13 Jbeta primers. Repertoires were generated with immunoSEQ multiplex PCR, while TCRdb's copy carries only in-frame clones and drops some. The sample has over 50,000 clones, roughly 74% seen once; the top ten hold less than 35%. The sequencing sample was made of PBMCs. The source of these receptors is a man aged 35 to 55 in good health and CMV-seropositive.

CDR3 loop: CASSQEETGYGYTF. DNA for the CDR3: TGCGCCAGCAGCCAAGAGGAGACAGGCTATGGCTACACCTTC. The chain employs TRBV4-1 and TRBJ1-2; TRBD1 might be the D (6 bases). The CDR3 spans 14 residues. Trimming removed 0 bases from V and 4 bases from J, with 9 bases in between. The germline V gene encodes CDR1 MGHRA and CDR2 YSYEKL.

The chain combines TRBV7-9 with TRBJ1-6, with D possibly matching TRBD1 (6 bases). The CDR3 is made up of 16 amino acids. Germline V gene sequence: CDR1 SEHNR, CDR2 FQNEAQ (reference sequence). Trimming took off 3 bases at V and 1 base at J, with 10 bases between the two ends. For the CDR3, the DNA is TGTGCCAGCAGCTTCGGGGGGGCGTCCTATAATTCACCCCTCCACTTT. It yields the protein CASSFGGASYNSPLHF.

This clone was counted only a few times. The chain has TRBV6-5 and TRBJ1-5; 8 bases are shared with TRBD1. The germline gives CDR1 MNHEY, CDR2 SVGAGI. The V gene end was trimmed by 6 bases and the J gene end by 2 bases; junction bases not matched to a gene: 3. CDR3 size: 14 residues. The CDR3, as DNA: TGTGCCAGCAGGGTGGGACAGGGCAATCAGCCCCAGCATTTT. Its translation: CASRVGQGNQPQHF.

This clone showed up just a few times. The J gene is TRBJ2-1, the V gene TRBV29-1; TRBD2 matches at 8 bases. CDR3 length equals 13 residues. After removal of 3 bases from V and 6 bases from J, the junction contained 4 bases not matched to a gene. Germline CDR1 reads SQVTM; CDR2 reads ANQGSEA. CDR3: CSVDSGGSNEQFF. For the CDR3, the DNA is TGCAGCGTTGACAGCGGGGGATCCAATGAGCAGTTCTTC.

The chain is built from TRBV7-2 and TRBJ2-7; 7 bases map to TRBD1. Trimming cost V 5 bases and J 4 bases; bases outside gene matches: 11. Germline-derived CDR1 and CDR2 are SGHTA and FQGNSA. CDR3 length: 15 amino acids. CDR3: CASSPPTGKIYEQYF. CDR3 bases: TGTGCCAGCAGCCCCCCGACAGGGAAGATATACGAGCAGTACTTC.

The V call is TRBV6-5, the J call TRBJ1-3; TRBD1 agrees at 8 bases. This CDR3 has 14 amino acids. The germline CDR1 and CDR2 sequences are MNHEY and SVGAGI. J gave up 4 bases and V 9 bases, and 8 bases lay outside the gene matches. The chain's CDR3 is CASYSRGLGNTIYF. The CDR3 nucleotides read TGTGCCAGTTATTCCAGGGGGCTGGGAAACACCATATATTTT.

This clone was counted a few times. The chain uses TRBV5-1 and TRBJ1-1; D is perhaps TRBD1 (5 bases). Trimming removed 0 bases from V and 2 bases from J, with 8 bases in between. Germline CDR1 SGHRS, CDR2 YFSETQ. The CDR3 length is 14 residues. The CDR3 loop reads CASSLAGGNTEAFF. The CDR3 DNA is TGCGCCAGCAGCTTGGCGGGGGGAAACACTGAAGCTTTCTTT.

This clone was detected a few times. The genes are TRBV30 and TRBJ2-1; D might be TRBD2 (5 bases). The V gene lost 2 bases and the J gene lost 9 bases, with 11 bases spanning the gap. CDR1 is GTSNPN, CDR2 SVGIG, per germline (reference sequence). The CDR3 totals 12 residues. The CDR3: CAWSITRTEQFF. CDR3 coding DNA: TGTGCCTGGAGTATCACTAGGACTGAGCAGTTCTTC.

This rearrangement joins TRBV7-3 to TRBJ2-2, with a weak D call TRBD2 (6 bases). Looked up from germline, CDR1 is SGHTA and CDR2 is FQGTGA. CDR3 length: 14 amino acids. Trimming left V 2 bases short and J 6 bases short, with 10 bases between. CDR3 sequence: CASSLDGGPGELFF. CDR3 sequence (DNA): TGTGCCAGCAGCTTAGACGGGGGACCCGGGGAGCTGTTTTTT.

V and J are TRBV4-3 and TRBJ1-2; TRBD1 is a possible D gene (6 bases). The germline V and J ends were trimmed by 6 bases and 8 bases, with 16 bases remaining between them. The V gene's germline CDR1 is LGHNA and CDR2 YSLEER. The CDR3 spans 13 residues. The CDR3 DNA reads TGCGCCAGCAGTCGGGTGACAGGTGACGGCTACACCTTC. This codes for CASSRVTGDGYTF.

The chain recombines TRBV6-6 with TRBJ1-2; D possibly corresponds to TRBD1 (6 bases). The CDR3 spans 14 residues. Germline V CDR1 and CDR2: MNHNY, SVGAGI (reference sequence). V was cut by 2 bases and J by 8 bases, with 15 bases left in between. The CDR3 region has the DNA TGTGCCAGCAGTTACGCGCACGGGGGGCCAGGCTACACCTTC. Amino acid sequence: CASSYAHGGPGYTF.

The CDR3 protein is CASSSTGGSGELFF. DNA of the CDR3: TGTGCCAGCAGCTCCACGGGAGGGAGCGGGGAGCTGTTTTTT. The V gene is TRBV6-1, the J gene TRBJ2-2; TRBD2 aligns across 8 bases. After removal of 6 bases from V and 7 bases from J, the junction contained 7 bases not matched to a gene. The CDR3 contains 14 residues. The V gene's germline CDR1 is MNHNS and CDR2 SASEGT.